This entry concerns a single TCR beta chain. Germline V gene lookup returns CDR1 PRHDT and CDR2 FYEKMQ (reference sequence). The junction had 7 bases not matched to a gene; V was cut back by 2 bases and J by 6 bases. There are 16 residues in the CDR3. The source of the sample is a study of blood T cell repertoires in COVID-19. Study-level information: Researchers got acute and convalescent COVID-19 samples from the United States, Italy and Spain. T cells, B-cell-depleted T cells, or PBMCs provided the cDNA or gDNA that served as material.

How the authors handled the data: Amplification of reference gene primers was used by the study to estimate nucleated cell counts. Sequencing used immunoSEQ multiplex PCR; TCRdb keeps in-frame clones, though not all of them. That table is the source of V, J and clone size, and D and trimming were worked out from the DNA. The table includes about 54,000 clones, around 86% detected once. The clonotype comes from a woman aged 55-69 years with acute or convalescent COVID-19. What was sequenced was peripheral blood. The chain uses TRBV13 and TRBJ1-6; TRBD1 matches 7 bases. CDR3 amino acids: CASSLRTGAFNSPLHF. For the CDR3, the DNA is TGTGCCAGCAGCTTACGGACAGGCGCTTTTAATTCACCCCTCCACTTT.